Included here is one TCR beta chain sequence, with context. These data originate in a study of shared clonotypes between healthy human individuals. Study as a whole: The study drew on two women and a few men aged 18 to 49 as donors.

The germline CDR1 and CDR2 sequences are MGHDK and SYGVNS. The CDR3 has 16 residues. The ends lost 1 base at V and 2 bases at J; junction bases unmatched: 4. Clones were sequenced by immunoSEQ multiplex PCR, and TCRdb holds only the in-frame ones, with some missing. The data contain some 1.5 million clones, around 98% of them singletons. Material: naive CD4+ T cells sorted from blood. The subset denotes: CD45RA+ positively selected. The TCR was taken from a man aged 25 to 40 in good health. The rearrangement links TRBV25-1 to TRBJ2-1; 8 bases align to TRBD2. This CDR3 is CASSEWASGPYNEQFF. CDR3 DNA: TGTGCCAGCAGTGAATGGGCTAGCGGGCCCTACAATGAGCAGTTCTTC.